This T cell receptor beta chain was recorded in a study of early T cells in non-severe SARS-CoV-2 infection. General study results and limits: In VDJdb matching, anti-spike CD8 responses were favored while private and CD4 specificities went missing.

The CDR3 has 15 residues. CDR1 and CDR2 (germline): SNHLY, FYNNEI. Losses at the gene ends were 8 bases for V and 2 bases for J; bases not matched to a gene: 6. A note on this clonotype: Antigen specificity is unknown.

Each CDR3 protein is one row after TCRdb ran MiXCR on the 5' RACE reads. Of 60,000 or so distinct CDR3 sequences detected, about 16% appear once; the ten largest clones hold more than 8%. Sequences were derived from whole blood, sampled at baseline. The source is an adult who was a healthcare worker with PCR-confirmed SARS-CoV-2 infection or an uninfected control (not recorded which). The chain recombines TRBV2 with TRBJ2-6; 7 nucleotides match TRBD1. The CDR3 DNA follows: TGTGCCAGCCTCCCCGACAGGGCTGGGGCCAACGTCCTGACTTTC. It yields the protein CASLPDRAGANVLTF.